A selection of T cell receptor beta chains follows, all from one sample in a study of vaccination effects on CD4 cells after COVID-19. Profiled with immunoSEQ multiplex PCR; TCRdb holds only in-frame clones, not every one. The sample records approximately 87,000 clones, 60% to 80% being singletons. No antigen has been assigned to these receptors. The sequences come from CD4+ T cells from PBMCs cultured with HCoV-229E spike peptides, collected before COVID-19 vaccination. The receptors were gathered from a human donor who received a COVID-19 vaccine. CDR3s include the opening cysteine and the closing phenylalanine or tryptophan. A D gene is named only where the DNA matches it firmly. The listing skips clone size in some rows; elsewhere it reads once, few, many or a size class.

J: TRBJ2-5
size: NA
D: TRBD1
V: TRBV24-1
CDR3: CATSDPGQGPGYGTQYF
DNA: TGTGCCACCAGTGACCCGGGACAGGGTCCTGGGTATGGGACCCAGTACTTC

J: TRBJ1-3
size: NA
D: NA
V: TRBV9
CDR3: CASSVEGAGNTIYF
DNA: TGTGCCAGCAGCGTAGAGGGGGCTGGAAACACCATATATTTT

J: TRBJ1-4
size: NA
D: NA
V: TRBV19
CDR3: CASSIGLNEKLFF
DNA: TGTGCCAGTAGTATAGGATTAAATGAAAAACTGTTTTTT

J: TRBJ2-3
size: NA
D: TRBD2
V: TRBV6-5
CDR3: CASRLRGVGDTQYF
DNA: TGTGCCAGCAGATTACGGGGGGTTGGGGATACGCAGTATTTT

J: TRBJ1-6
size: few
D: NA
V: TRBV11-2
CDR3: CASSFSLGVSPLHF
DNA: TGTGCCAGCAGCTTTTCATTGGGGGTTTCACCCCTCCACTTT

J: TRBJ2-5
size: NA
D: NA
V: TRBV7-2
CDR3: CASSFGETQYF
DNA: TGTGCCAGCAGCTTCGGAGAGACCCAGTACTTC

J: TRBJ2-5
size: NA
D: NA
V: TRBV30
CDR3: CAWSRGGGTETQYF
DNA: TGTGCCTGGAGTAGGGGAGGGGGAACAGAGACCCAGTACTTC

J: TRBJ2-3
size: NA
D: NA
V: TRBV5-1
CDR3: CASSRGAGGGDTQYF
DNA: TGCGCCAGCAGCAGGGGAGCCGGGGGCGGAGATACGCAGTATTTT

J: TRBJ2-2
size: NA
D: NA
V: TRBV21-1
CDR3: CASSKRSLGQGRYTGELFF
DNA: TGTGCCAGCAGCAAAAGAAGCCTCGGACAGGGGCGATACACCGGGGAGCTGTTTTTT

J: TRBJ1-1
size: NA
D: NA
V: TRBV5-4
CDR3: CASSPGRAFF
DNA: TGTGCCAGCAGCCCAGGGCGGGCTTTCTTT

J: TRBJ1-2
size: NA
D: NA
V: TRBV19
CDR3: CASSMGRGTGGYTF
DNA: TGTGCCAGTAGTATGGGTCGGGGTACCGGCGGCTACACCTTC

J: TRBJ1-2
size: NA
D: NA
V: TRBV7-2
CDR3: CASSLVRSTNYGYTF
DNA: TGTGCCAGCAGCTTAGTACGGAGTACAAACTATGGCTACACCTTC